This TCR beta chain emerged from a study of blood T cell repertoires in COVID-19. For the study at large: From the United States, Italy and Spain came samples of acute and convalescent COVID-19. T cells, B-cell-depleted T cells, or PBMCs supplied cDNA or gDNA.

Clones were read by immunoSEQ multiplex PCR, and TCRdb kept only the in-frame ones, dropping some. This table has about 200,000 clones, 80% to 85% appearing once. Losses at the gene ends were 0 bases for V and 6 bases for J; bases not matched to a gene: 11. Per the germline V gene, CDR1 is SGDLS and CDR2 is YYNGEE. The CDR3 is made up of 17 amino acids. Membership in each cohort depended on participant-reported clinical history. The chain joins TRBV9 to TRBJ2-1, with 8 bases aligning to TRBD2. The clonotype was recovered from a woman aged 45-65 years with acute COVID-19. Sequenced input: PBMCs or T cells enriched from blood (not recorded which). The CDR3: CASSVGLAGSTSNEQFF. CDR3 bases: TGTGCCAGCAGCGTAGGCCTAGCGGGTTCCACATCCAATGAGCAGTTCTTC.